The entry below gives a single T cell receptor (beta chain) sequence along with its context. The antigen this receptor binds is unknown. Qualities for individual bases were not recorded, and no much larger clone is one base off. Libraries were made using the immunoSEQ multiplex PCR assay. A mixture of 60 forward primers for TCR Vbeta segments and 13 reverse primers for TCR Jbeta segments was used in the multiplex PCR. A multiplex PCR assay on genomic DNA amplified the CDR3 region of rearranged TCR beta genes. The amplified TCR beta libraries were sequenced on the Illumina HiSeq System as 87-base-pair reads. The authors processed their data as follows. A later analysis tallied 75 million to 85 million unique TCR beta chains across the 700 or so repertoires, and some 10 million of those chains were shared by two or more donors. Raw reads were error-corrected and collapsed into unique sequences by a nearest-neighbor algorithm in which closely related sequences were merged to remove PCR and sequencing errors. CDR3 sequences were aligned to IMGT reference sequences to assign V, D and J gene segments. For a sequence to be retained, at least a six-nucleotide match to both a V gene segment and a J gene segment was required. A rearrangement was called productive if the CDR3 had no stop codons and remained in frame with V and J, and every other rearrangement was called non-productive. CDR3 was defined according to IMGT convention as the region running from the second conserved V-encoded cysteine to the conserved J-encoded phenylalanine. The earlier analysis of 550 to 650 of the donors excluded any sequence lacking an unambiguous match to a single V gene segment. An earlier analysis of fewer than 750 of the donors classified V segments as functional when productive rearrangements were above 56.7% and as segregating when the standard deviation between donors was above 5%. To diagnose cytomegalovirus status from the catalog of TCR beta chain sequences, a statistical classification framework was built. In a later analysis, TCR nucleotide sequences were compared against IMGT/GENE-DB human TR gene sequences so that V and J genes could be assigned. A later analysis assigned CDR3 sequences and most-parsimonious VDJ recombination scenarios with the TCRdist pipeline. A later analysis defined each TCR beta chain by its CDR3 amino acid sequence plus V-gene family, and excluded reads lacking a unique V-gene family. In a later analysis, 450 to 600 highly shared, low-generation-probability nucleotide sequences were removed to address suspected cross-contamination and a sequencing artifact. In a later analysis, a clonal expansion index for each public chain was calculated from normalized within-repertoire ranks of inferred template counts. In a later analysis, generation probabilities were computed using a VDJ recombination model fitted to out-of-frame rearrangements, and the results were checked against IGoR. A later analysis scored TCR-TCR, TCR-HLA and TCR-CMV co-occurrence with hypergeometric tests, applying a repertoire-size bias correction to TCR pairs. False discovery rates were estimated in a later analysis by permuting HLA or CMV assignments 20 times. In a later analysis, co-occurring TCRs were grouped using DBSCAN, and TCRdist sequence similarity was added for clustering within HLA-allele-positive subsets. Repertoires with fewer than 30,000 or more than 120,000 public chains were left out of co-occurrence clustering, as were about five repertoires with anomalous nucleotide sharing. In TCRdb, the immuneACCESS table is reduced to in-frame sequences with V and J assigned. These tables do not hold every clone; where another copy was compared, an unresolved V gene accounts for under half, and the others remain unexplained. V, J and clone size derive from that table, while D and trimming were established from the DNA sequence. For this sample there are about 95,000 clones; under 85% appear just once. The leading ten clones occupy about 10% of the sample.

These data are taken from a study of cytomegalovirus exposure and HLA in healthy donors (TCRdb year 2017). Study-wide context: According to an earlier analysis of several hundred of the donors, about 179 million T cells yielded approximately 120 million unique TCR beta sequences and about 300 Gb of sequence data. To study patterns of TCR occurrence, a later analysis re-analyzed previously published TCR beta repertoires from 666 donors and added high-resolution HLA genotyping. All discovery cohort repertoires had been generated on a single sequencing platform. A handful of DR-DQ haplotypes were handled as single units for association and clustering because linkage in the cohort was strong. An earlier analysis of about 600 of the donors used high-throughput TCR beta sequencing to judge whether each TCR beta V gene segment behaved as functional or pseudogenic. Donor age, sex, ethnicity and CMV serostatus were compiled together with the repertoire data. Typing coverage differed by locus: A, B, C, DRB1 and DQB1 were typed in about 620-630 donors, DQA1 in 522, DPA1 in roughly 590, and DPB1 in roughly 470. In addition to the first cohort of around 670 subjects, a separate validation cohort of over 90 different subjects was used. To predict cytomegalovirus infection status, the study brought together high-throughput TCR immunosequencing, statistical association of individual TCRs with disease status, and machine learning. An early release that covered roughly 600 HLA-typed donors contained approximately 300 gigabases of sequencing data and tens of millions of unique TCR sequences. The aim of the study was to test whether cataloging public T cell receptors could identify signatures of past pathogen exposure. Rather than drawing on any new phenotypic data, the later analysis identified candidate immune exposures from TCR beta sequences and the way those sequences occurred across donors. HLA typing covered class I and class II loci at four-digit resolution. Across around 400 genotyped donors of the cohort, an average of approximately 240,000 unique TCR beta nucleotide sequences per donor were sequenced, and 15% to 20% of those sequences were non-productive. Of the roughly 400 genotyped donors, over 65% fell in the genetic ancestry cluster associated with self-reported Caucasian donors. The T cell repertoires of about 700 subjects were profiled by immunosequencing and related to cytomegalovirus serostatus. In a later genetic analysis, genome-wide SNP genotypes for 398 of the 666 donors were used, and that subset was treated as a discovery cohort.

In total, over 600 healthy bone marrow donors made up the cohort. Cohort members were all nominally healthy when sampled, although unrecorded immune exposures were likely present. The donor tested CMV seropositive and was one of the 289 seropositive cohort members. A peripheral blood sample was provided by each donor, and peripheral blood mononuclear cells were used for TCR beta sequencing. The Qiagen DNeasy Blood Extraction Kit was used to extract genomic DNA from the blood cell samples. Sequences MNHNS (CDR1) and SASEGT (CDR2) are obtained from the germline V gene. Reading from cysteine to phenylalanine, the CDR3 counts 14 amino acids. Only the CDR3 DNA stays, 42 bases, in frame from base 1. Germline trimming: 10 bases from V, 4 bases from J; junction bases outside gene matches: 10. The research as a whole found: Because HLA typing was unavailable for some donors at each locus, only the typed subset was used in association tests. According to a later genetic analysis, donors in an Asian-associated ancestry cluster had fewer N-insertions in productive TCRs than the approximately 650-donor mean. In this cohort, only TCR beta chains were sequenced, and detectable features were limited by the absence of alpha or paired-chain data. The authors suggested that the approach could potentially be extended to other disease states and immunological phenotypes. A later genetic analysis associated a missense DCLRE1C variant with V-gene and J-gene trimming of TCR beta chains, and an independent cohort replicated the association. A few of the identified cytomegalovirus-associated TCR beta chains were confirmed in vitro to be specific for cytomegalovirus antigens. The sequencing pipeline was judged likely to have produced a cluster of highly shared sequence variants as a technical artifact. A further reported finding was that TCR beta sequences accurately predicted the HLA-A and HLA-B alleles for most subjects in the first cohort. In both the original and validation cohorts, the classifier was reported to diagnose cytomegalovirus status with high specificity and sensitivity. Broadly in line with IMGT annotations, most TCR beta V segments showed up in productive rearrangements about 87% or about 30% of the time in an earlier analysis of 450 to 600 of the donors. The presence/absence analyses assumed that sequencing depth was roughly uniform across donors, and that assumption may not be true. In a later analysis, the rate of TCR association differed among HLA loci, with DRB1 alleles having the most associated TCRs and HLA-C alleles having the fewest. Because the 87-base-pair reads could not distinguish some IMGT-functional V segments, including TRBV6-2 and TRBV6-3, those segments were excluded. At a false discovery rate of 0.05, a later analysis linked approximately 18,000 TCR beta sequences to specific HLA alleles. In a later analysis, HLA-associated TCR beta chains were found to be more clonally expanded and to have lower generation probabilities than equally common non-associated chains. Most TCR sequences were seen in very few donors, while some public TCRs were found in many individuals. According to a later analysis, most CMV-associated TCR beta chains appeared to be HLA-restricted, and the HLA associations seemed to be driven largely by CMV exposure. Because counts were too low, roughly 16 rarely observed V segments, including chromosome 9 orphons, were excluded from the earlier analysis of 587 of the donors. CMV serostatus was the only immune exposure information available for the cohort. According to a later analysis, parvovirus B19, influenza, CMV and Epstein-Barr virus appeared linked to several top co-occurrence clusters. When HLA alleles, especially DR and DQ, strongly co-occurred, TCR associations were difficult to assign to individual alleles. The study gave a list of roughly 150 TCR beta chains associated with cytomegalovirus. Correlated functional status among segregating V segments might reflect linkage disequilibrium, but an unknown experimental factor could not be ruled out.

Sequenced sample: PBMCs. The receptor comes from a man between 18 and 35 years old in good health and CMV-seropositive. The chain is encoded by TRBV6-1 joined to TRBJ2-3; 8 junctional bases match TRBD2. The CDR3 region reads CAISLAVLADTQYF. In nucleotides, the sequence is TGTGCCATCTCACTAGCGGTGCTGGCAGATACGCAGTATTTT.